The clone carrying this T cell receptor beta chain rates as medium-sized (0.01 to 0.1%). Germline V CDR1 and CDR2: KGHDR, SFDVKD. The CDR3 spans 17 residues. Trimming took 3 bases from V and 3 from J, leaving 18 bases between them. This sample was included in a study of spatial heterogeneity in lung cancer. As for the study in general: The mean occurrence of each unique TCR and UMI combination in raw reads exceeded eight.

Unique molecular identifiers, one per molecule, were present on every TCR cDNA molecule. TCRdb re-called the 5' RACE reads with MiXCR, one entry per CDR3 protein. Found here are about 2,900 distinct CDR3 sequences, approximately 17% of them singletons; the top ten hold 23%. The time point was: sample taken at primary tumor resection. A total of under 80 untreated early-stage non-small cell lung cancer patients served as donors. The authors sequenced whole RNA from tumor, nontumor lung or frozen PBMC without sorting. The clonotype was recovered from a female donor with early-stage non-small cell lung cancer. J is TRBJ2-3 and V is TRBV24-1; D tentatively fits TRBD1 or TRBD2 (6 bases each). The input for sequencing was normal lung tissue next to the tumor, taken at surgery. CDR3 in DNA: TGTGCCACCAGTGATCCTGAGACAGGAGGGGGTACAGATACGCAGTATTTT. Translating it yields CATSDPETGGGTDTQYF.